This TCR beta chain was sequenced during a study of cytomegalovirus exposure and HLA in healthy donors. Notes on the study in general: Analysis performed later found about 18,000 TCR beta sequences associated with HLA alleles at 0.05 false discovery rate.

About this clone itself: Antigen unknown.

With 60 Vbeta and 13 Jbeta primers, the PCR was carried out. TCRdb's copy holds only in-frame clones and misses some; the assay was immunoSEQ multiplex PCR. The sample records more than 120,000 clones, 70% to 85% being singletons. The V gene's germline CDR1 is SGHNT and CDR2 YYREEE (reference sequence). V lost 5 bases, J lost 0 bases, and 14 bases lay in between. The CDR3 is 16 residues long. The sequencing sample was made of PBMCs. The chain employs TRBV5-4 and TRBJ2-2; D is perhaps TRBD2 (5 bases). The sequence came from a male donor in good health and CMV-seronegative. The CDR3 region is CASRASSRTNTGELFF. CDR3 sequence (DNA): TGTGCCAGCAGGGCTAGCAGTCGGACGAACACCGGGGAGCTGTTTTTT.